This is a list of T cell receptor beta chains from one sample in a study of monozygotic twins with cystic fibrosis. Using immunoSEQ multiplex PCR, the repertoire was profiled, and TCRdb retains in-frame clones only, with some absent. The table shows approximately 20,000 clones, with 95% to 98% occurring only once. The sample comprised blood. The receptors originated from a girl aged 10-17 years with cystic fibrosis. CDR3s include the opening cysteine and the closing phenylalanine or tryptophan. Fields, in order: clone size, J gene, V gene, CDR3 length, D gene, CDR3 DNA, CDR3 protein. The D gene is left open where the match is weak. A row's size may be missing; if present it is once, few, many or a size class.

.	TRBJ2-1	TRBV4-1	16	.	TGCGCCAGCAGCCAAAGTTTGCGGCAATCCCACAATGAGCAGTTCTTC	CASSQSLRQSHNEQFF
.	TRBJ2-2	TRBV2	13	.	TGTGCCAGCACCCCCGATAGGGTCGGGGAGCTGTTTTTT	CASTPDRVGELFF
.	TRBJ2-5	TRBV5-1	13	.	TGCGCCAGCTCCGGCCAGGGCCAAGAGACCCAGTACTTC	CASSGQGQETQYF
.	TRBJ2-1	TRBV9	14	.	TGTGCCAGCAGCGACGGACGGGGACACAATGAGCAGTTCTTC	CASSDGRGHNEQFF
few	TRBJ2-2	TRBV7-9	16	.	TGTGCCAGCAGCTTAAATTCGGGATCGAACACCGGGGAGCTGTTTTTT	CASSLNSGSNTGELFF
.	TRBJ2-1	TRBV4-1	17	TRBD2	TGCGCCAGCAGCCAAGAGACAACGTATGGACTAGCGGTTGAGCAGTTCTTC	CASSQETTYGLAVEQFF
.	TRBJ2-1	TRBV6-1	16	.	TGTGCCAGCAGTGAACCCCGGGACTTATCTTACAATGAGCAGTTCTTC	CASSEPRDLSYNEQFF
.	TRBJ2-3	TRBV7-2	16	TRBD2	TGTGCCAGCAGGCTAGCGGGAGGGCCCCGACCAGATACGCAGTATTTT	CASRLAGGPRPDTQYF
.	TRBJ1-1	TRBV18	13	.	TGTGCCAGCTCCCTAAATGGAGTCACTGAAGCTTTCTTT	CASSLNGVTEAFF
.	TRBJ1-2	TRBV7-8	13	.	TGTGCCAGCAGCCCCGGGCGAGACTATGGCTACACCTTC	CASSPGRDYGYTF
.	TRBJ2-3	TRBV7-2	16	TRBD2	TGTGCCAGCAGGCGGACTAGTTGGTGGGACACAGATACGCAGTATTTT	CASRRTSWWDTDTQYF
.	TRBJ2-7	TRBV11-1	15	TRBD2	TGTGCCAGCAGCTTAGGTCTAGCGGGAGTCTACGAGCAGTACTTC	CASSLGLAGVYEQYF
.	TRBJ2-5	TRBV2	13	.	TGTGCCAGCAGGCGGGGACCAAAAGAGACCCAGTACTTC	CASRRGPKETQYF
.	TRBJ2-3	TRBV6-5	13	.	TGTGCCAGCAGTTACTCGACTGCTCCGGGGCAGTATTTT	CASSYSTAPGQYF
.	TRBJ1-1	TRBV5-1	14	.	TGCGCCAGCAGCATCCGTCAGGGGAACACTGAAGCTTTCTTT	CASSIRQGNTEAFF